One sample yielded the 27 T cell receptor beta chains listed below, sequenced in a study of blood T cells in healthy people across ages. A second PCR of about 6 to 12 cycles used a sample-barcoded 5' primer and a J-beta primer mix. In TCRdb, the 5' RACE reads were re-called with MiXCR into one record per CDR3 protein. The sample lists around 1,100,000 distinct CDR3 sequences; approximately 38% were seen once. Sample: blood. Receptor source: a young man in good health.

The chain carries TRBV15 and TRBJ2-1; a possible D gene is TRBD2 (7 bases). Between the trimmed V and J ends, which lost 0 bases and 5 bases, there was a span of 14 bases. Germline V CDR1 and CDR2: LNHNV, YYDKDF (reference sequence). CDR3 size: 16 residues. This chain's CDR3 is CATSRDLGGANNEQFF. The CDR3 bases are TGTGCCACCAGCAGAGATTTAGGGGGGGCCAACAATGAGCAGTTCTTC.

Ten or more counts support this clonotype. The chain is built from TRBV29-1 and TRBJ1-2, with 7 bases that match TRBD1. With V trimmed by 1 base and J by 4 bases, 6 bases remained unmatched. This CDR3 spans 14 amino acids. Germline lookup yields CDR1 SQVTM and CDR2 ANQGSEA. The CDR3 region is CSVEALDRTYGYTF. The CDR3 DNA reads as TGCAGCGTTGAAGCATTGGACAGGACCTATGGCTACACCTTC.

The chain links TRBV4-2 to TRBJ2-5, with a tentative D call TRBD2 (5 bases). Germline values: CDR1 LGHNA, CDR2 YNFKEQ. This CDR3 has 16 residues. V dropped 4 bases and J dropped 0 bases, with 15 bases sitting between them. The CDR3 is CASSPEAGDNQETQYF. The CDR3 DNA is TGTGCCAGCAGCCCTGAGGCCGGGGATAACCAAGAGACCCAGTACTTC.

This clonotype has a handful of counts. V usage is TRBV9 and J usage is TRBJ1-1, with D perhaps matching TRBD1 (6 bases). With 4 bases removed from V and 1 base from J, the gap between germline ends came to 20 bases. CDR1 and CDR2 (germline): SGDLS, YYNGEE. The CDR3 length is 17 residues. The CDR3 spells CASSTSPRTASNTEAFF. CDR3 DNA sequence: TGTGCCAGCAGCACCTCTCCCAGGACAGCTTCGAACACTGAAGCTTTCTTT.

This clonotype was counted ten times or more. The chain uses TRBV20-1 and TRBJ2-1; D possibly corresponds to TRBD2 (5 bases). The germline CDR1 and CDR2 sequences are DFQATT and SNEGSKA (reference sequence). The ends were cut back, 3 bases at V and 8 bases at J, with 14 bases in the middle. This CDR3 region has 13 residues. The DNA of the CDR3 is TGCAGTGCTAGCTTCGTTGCGGGCCATGAGCAGTTCTTC. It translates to CSASFVAGHEQFF.

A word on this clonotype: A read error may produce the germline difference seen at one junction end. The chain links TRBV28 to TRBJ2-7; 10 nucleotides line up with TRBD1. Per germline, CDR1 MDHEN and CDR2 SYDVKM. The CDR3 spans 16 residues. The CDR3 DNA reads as TGTGCCGGCAGTTCCAGGGACAGGGGCCAAGCCTACGAGCAGTACTTC. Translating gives CAGSSRDRGQAYEQYF.

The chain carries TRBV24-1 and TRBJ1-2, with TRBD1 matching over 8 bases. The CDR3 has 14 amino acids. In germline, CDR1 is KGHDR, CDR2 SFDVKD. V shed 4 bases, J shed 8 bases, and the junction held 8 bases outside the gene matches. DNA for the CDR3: TGTGCCACCAGTGAAGGGACAGGCGGGGGCGGCTACACCTTC. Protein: CATSEGTGGGGYTF.

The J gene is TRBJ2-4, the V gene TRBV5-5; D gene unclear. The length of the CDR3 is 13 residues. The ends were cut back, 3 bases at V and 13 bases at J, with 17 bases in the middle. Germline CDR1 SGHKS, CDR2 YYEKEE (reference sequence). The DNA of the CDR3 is TGTGCCAGCAGCTCTCTACCCGAGTATGAGCAGTACTTC. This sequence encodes CASSSLPEYEQYF. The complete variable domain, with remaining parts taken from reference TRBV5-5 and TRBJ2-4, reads DAGVTQSPTHLIKTRGQQVTLRCSPISGHKSVSWYQQVLGQGPQFIFQYYEKEERGRGNFPDRFSARQFPNYSSELNVNALLLGDSALYLCASSSLPEYEQYFGAGTRLSVL.

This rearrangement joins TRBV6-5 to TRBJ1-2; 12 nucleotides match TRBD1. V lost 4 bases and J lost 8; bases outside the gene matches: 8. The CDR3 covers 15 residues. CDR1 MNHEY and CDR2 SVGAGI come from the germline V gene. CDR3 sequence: CASSSGTGGAYGYTF. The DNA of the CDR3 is TGTGCCAGCAGTTCTGGGACAGGGGGCGCGTACGGCTACACCTTC.

CDR3 DNA sequence: TGTGCCAGCAGCCTTTCTACCAGAACTTACAATGAGCAGTTCTTC. As protein: CASSLSTRTYNEQFF. The chain joins TRBV7-9 to TRBJ2-1; D remains ambiguous. Germline V gene sequence: CDR1 SEHNR, CDR2 FQNEAQ (reference sequence). This CDR3 is built from 15 residues. The V end was cut by 5 bases, the J end by 4 bases, with 15 bases between.

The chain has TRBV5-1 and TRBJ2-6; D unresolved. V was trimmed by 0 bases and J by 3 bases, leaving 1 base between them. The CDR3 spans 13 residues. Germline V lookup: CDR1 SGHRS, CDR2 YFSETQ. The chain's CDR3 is CASSLDGANVLTF. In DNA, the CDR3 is TGCGCCAGCAGCTTGGATGGGGCCAACGTCCTGACTTTC.

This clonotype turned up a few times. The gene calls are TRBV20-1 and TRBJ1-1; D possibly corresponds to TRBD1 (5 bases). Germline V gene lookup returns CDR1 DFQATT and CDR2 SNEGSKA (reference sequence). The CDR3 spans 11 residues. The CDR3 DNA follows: TGCAGGGGGGTGGGGGACACTGAAGCTTTCTTT. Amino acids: CRGVGDTEAFF.

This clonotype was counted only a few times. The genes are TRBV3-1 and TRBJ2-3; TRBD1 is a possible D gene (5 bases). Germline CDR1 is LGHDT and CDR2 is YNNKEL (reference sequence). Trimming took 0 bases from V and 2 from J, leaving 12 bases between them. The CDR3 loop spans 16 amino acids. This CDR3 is CASSQDGGQNTDTQYF. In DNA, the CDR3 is TGTGCCAGCAGCCAAGATGGTGGACAAAACACAGATACGCAGTATTTT.

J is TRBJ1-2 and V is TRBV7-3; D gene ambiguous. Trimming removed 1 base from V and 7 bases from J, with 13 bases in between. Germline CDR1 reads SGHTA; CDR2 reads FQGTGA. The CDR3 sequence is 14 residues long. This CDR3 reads CASSLNPGNSGYTF. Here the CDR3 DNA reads TGTGCCAGCAGCTTAAACCCCGGGAATTCTGGCTACACCTTC.

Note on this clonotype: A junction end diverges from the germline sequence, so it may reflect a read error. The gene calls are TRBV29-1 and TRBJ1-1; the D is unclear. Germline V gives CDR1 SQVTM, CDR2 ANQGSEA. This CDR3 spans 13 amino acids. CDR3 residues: CSVPQQLNAEAFF. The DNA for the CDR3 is TGCAGCGTTCCCCAGCAGCTGAACGCTGAAGCTTTCTTT.

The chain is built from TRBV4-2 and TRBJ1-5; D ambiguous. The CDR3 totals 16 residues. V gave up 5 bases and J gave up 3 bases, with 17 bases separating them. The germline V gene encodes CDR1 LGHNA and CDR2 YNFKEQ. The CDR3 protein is CASSYSPWQPNQPQHF. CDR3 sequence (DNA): TGTGCCAGCAGCTATAGCCCTTGGCAGCCCAATCAGCCCCAGCATTTT.

In nucleotides, the CDR3 is TGTGCCAGCAGTTGGTTGGGTTTCCACGAGCAGTACTTC. Amino acid sequence: CASSWLGFHEQYF. The chain combines TRBV6-2 or TRBV6-3 with TRBJ2-7, with D hard to call. Trimming took 4 bases from V and 5 from J, leaving 12 bases between them. Germline assignment: CDR1 MNHEY and CDR2 SVGEGT. There are 13 residues in the CDR3.

CDR3 sequence reads: CASSVDGEETQYF. The CDR3 DNA sequence: TGTGCCAGCAGCGTCGACGGTGAAGAGACCCAGTACTTC. The genes are TRBV9 and TRBJ2-5; no firm D call. This CDR3 comprises 13 residues. V lost 2 bases and J lost 3, with 8 bases in between. Germline lookup yields CDR1 SGDLS and CDR2 YYNGEE.

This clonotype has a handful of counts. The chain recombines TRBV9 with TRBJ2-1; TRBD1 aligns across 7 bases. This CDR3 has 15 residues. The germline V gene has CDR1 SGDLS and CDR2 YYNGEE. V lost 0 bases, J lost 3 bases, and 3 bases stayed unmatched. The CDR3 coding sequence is TGTGCCAGCAGCGTAGGAGGGGGCTACTACAATGAGCAGTTCTTC. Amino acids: CASSVGGGYYNEQFF.

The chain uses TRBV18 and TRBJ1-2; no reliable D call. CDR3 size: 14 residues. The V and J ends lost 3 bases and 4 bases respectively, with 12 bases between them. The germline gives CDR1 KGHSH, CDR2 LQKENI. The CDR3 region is CASSPQHGSYGYTF. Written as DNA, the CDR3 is TGTGCCAGCTCACCTCAACACGGATCCTATGGCTACACCTTC.

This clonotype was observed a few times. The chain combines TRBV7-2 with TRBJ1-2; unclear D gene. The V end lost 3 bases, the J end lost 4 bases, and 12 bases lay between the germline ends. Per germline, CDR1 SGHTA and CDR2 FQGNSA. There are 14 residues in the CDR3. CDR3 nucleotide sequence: TGTGCCAGCAGCTTTATGGGTTCTAGCTATGGCTACACCTTC. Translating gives CASSFMGSSYGYTF. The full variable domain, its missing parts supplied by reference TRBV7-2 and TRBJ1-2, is GAGVSQSPSNKVTEKGKDVELRCDPISGHTALYWYRQSLGQGLEFLIYFQGNSAPDKSGLPSDRFSAERTGGSVSTLTIQRTQQEDSAVYLCASSFMGSSYGYTFGSGTRLTVV.

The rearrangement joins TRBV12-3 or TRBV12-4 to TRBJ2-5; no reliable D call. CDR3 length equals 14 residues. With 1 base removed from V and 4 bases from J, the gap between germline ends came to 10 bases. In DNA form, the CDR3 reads TGTGCCAGCAGTTTAGGGCGGACGGGAGAGACCCAGTACTTC. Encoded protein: CASSLGRTGETQYF.

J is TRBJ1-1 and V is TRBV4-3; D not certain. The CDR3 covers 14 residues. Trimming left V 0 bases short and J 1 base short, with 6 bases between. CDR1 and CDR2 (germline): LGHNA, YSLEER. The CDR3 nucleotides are TGCGCCAGCAGCCAAGATCACACGAACACTGAAGCTTTCTTT. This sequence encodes CASSQDHTNTEAFF.

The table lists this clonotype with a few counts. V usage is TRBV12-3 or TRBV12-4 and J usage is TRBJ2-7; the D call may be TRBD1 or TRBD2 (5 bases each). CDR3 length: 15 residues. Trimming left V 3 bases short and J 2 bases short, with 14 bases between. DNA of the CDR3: TGTGCCAGCAGTTTCTGGGGCACCGGGGCCTACGAGCAGTACTTC. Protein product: CASSFWGTGAYEQYF.

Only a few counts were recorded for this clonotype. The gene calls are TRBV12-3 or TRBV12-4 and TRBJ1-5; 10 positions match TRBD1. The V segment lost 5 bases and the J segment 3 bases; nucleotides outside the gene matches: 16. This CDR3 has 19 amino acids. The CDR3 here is CASSRYIPGQGSSNQPQHF. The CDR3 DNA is TGTGCCAGCAGTCGCTACATTCCGGGACAGGGGAGTTCCAATCAGCCCCAGCATTTT.

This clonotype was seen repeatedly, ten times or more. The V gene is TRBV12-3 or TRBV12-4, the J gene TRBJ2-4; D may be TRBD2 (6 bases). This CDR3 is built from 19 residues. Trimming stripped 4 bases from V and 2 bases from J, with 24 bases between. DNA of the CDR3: TGTGCCAGCAGTTCGGTTGGAGAGGTTCCGGGGGTAACCAAAAACATTCAGTACTTC. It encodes CASSSVGEVPGVTKNIQYF.

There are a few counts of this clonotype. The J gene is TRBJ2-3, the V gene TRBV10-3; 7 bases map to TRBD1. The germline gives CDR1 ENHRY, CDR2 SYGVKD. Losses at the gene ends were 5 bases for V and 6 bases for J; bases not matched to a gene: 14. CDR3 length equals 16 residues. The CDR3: CAISPQPGQSKDTQYF. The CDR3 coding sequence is TGTGCCATCAGTCCCCAACCGGGACAGAGTAAGGATACGCAGTATTTT.